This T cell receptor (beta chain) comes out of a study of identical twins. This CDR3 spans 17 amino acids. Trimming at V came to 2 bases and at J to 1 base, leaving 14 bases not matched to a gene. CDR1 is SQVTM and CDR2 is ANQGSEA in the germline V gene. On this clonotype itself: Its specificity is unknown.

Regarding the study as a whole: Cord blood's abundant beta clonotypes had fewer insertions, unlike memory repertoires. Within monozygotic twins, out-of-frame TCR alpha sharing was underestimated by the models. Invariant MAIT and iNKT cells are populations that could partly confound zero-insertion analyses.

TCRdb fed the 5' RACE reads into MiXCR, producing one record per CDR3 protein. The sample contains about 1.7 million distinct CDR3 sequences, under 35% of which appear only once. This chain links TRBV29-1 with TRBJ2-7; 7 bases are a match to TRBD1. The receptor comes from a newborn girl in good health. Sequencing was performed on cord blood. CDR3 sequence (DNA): TGCAGCGTTGAAAAGTGGACCCGACAGGGTAATTCCTACGAGCAGTACTTC. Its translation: CSVEKWTRQGNSYEQYF.